This paragraph covers one T cell receptor (beta chain) sequence. Its antigen is undetermined. CDR1 and CDR2 (germline): SNHLY, FYNNEI. The V and J ends lost 6 bases and 5 bases respectively, with 20 bases between them. The CDR3 has 15 amino acids. The data were taken from a study of response to subunit inactivated influenza vaccine. The study, taken as a whole, reports: The authors suggested that every seasonal influenza vaccination recruits few new T cells.

TCRdb recomputed calls from the RT-PCR reads with MiXCR, one row per CDR3 protein. Of more than 700,000 distinct CDR3 sequences in the sample, 21% were seen once. This TCR was recovered from a middle-aged man who received an inactivated influenza vaccine. The chain recombines TRBV2 with TRBJ2-7; perhaps TRBD1 as D (7 bases). Sequenced material: PBMCs from blood, taken 4 to 6 days after vaccination. The CDR3 DNA is TGTGCCAGCAGGAGACGGTCCAGGGGGGCCCACGAGCAGTACTTC. Its protein is CASRRRSRGAHEQYF.